This T cell receptor (beta chain) is drawn from a study of CD8+ T cells in alopecia areata. Turning to the study itself: Those treated were given oral tofacitinib at 5 to 10 mg twice daily. The tofacitinib course ran for 6 to 18 months and was followed by 6 months off drug.

Germline CDR1 and CDR2: GTSNPN and SVGIG (reference sequence). The CDR3 length is 13 residues. The ends were cut back, 3 bases at V and 0 bases at J, with 8 bases in the middle. Broader study findings: More clonal than normal scalp was lesional scalp, particularly alopecia totalis/universalis.

As concerns this clone: Its antigen is currently unknown.

Patients with alopecia areata provided lesional scalp punch biopsies as well as peripheral blood. Extraction and reverse transcription of RNA yielded cDNA as the sequencing template. Clones were sequenced by immunoSEQ multiplex PCR, and TCRdb holds only the in-frame ones, with some missing. The data contain 250,000 or so clones, roughly two thirds of them singletons. This TCR was recovered from a human donor with alopecia areata. The rearrangement links TRBV30 to TRBJ1-1; D not certain. This sample comprised CD4+ T cells sorted from blood, obtained at week 0. Here the CDR3 DNA reads TGTGCCTGGAGGTCCACATTGAACACTGAAGCTTTCTTT. Amino acid sequence: CAWRSTLNTEAFF.